Shown below are 4 T cell receptor beta chains from a single sample sequenced in a study of blood T cells in healthy people across ages. Next came a second PCR, run for about 7 to 12 cycles, which used a sample-barcoded 5' primer along with a J-beta primer mix. TCRdb analysed the 5' RACE reads with MiXCR anew, one entry per CDR3 protein. The sample has a few hundred thousand distinct CDR3 sequences, about 27% seen once. This same sample was also part of a study on T cells of mothers and their children.

Input material: blood. The receptors come from a boy aged 2 to 9 in good health.

This clonotype was detected ten times or more. V usage is TRBV12-3 or TRBV12-4 and J usage is TRBJ1-1; 7 nucleotides agree with TRBD1. V gave up 6 bases and J gave up 1 base; unmatched junction bases: 5. The CDR3 contains 14 residues. CDR3 loop: CASSPRGGNTEAFF. CDR3 DNA sequence: TGTGCCAGCAGCCCCAGGGGGGGGAACACTGAAGCTTTCTTT.

This clonotype has at least ten counts. The rearrangement links TRBV7-7 to TRBJ2-5, with TRBD2 identical over 12 bases. Germline V gene lookup returns CDR1 SSHAT and CDR2 FNYEAQ (reference sequence). With V trimmed by 4 bases and J by 5 bases, 5 bases remained unmatched. CDR3 length: 15 amino acids. Here the CDR3 reads CASSSLAGGGETQYF. CDR3 nucleotide sequence: TGTGCCAGCAGCTCACTAGCGGGAGGTGGGGAGACCCAGTACTTC.

Only a few counts were recorded for this clonotype. At one end, the junction sequence differs from germline, possibly due to a read error. The J gene is TRBJ2-3, the V gene TRBV20-1; TRBD2 matches 10 bases. Germline assignment: CDR1 DFQATT and CDR2 SNEGSKA (reference sequence). This CDR3 region has 15 residues. CDR3 nucleotide sequence: TGCAGTGCTAGAGGTAGCGGGGGGCCCTCATTATACGCGGTATTT. Translated: CSARGSGGPSLYAVF.

The V and J genes are TRBV3-1 and TRBJ1-1; TRBD1 matches 8 bases. The CDR3 has 14 residues. Per germline, CDR1 LGHDT and CDR2 YNNKEL (reference sequence). The V and J ends lost 1 base and 3 bases, in that order; junction bases with no gene match: 1. CDR3 sequence: CASSQVTGDTEAFF. The CDR3 DNA reads as TGTGCCAGCAGCCAAGTGACAGGGGACACTGAAGCTTTCTTT.